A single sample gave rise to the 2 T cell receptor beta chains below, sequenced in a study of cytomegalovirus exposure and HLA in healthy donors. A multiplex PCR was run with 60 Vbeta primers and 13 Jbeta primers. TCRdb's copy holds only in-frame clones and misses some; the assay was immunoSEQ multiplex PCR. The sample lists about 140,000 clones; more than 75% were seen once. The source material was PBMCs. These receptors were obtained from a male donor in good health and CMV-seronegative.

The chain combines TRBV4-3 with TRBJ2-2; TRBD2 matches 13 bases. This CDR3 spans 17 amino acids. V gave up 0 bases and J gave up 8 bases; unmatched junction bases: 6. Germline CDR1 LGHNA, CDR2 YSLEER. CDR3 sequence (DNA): TGCGCCAGCAGCCAAGATACTAGCGGGGGGGCAATGGGGGAGCTGTTTTTT. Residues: CASSQDTSGGAMGELFF.

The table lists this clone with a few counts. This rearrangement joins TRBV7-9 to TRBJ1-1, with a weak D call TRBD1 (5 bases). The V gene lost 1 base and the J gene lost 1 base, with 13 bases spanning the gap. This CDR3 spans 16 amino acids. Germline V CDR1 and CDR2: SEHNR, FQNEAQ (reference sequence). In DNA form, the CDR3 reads TGTGCCAGCAGCTTAGGCCCTCCGGGGGAGAACACTGAAGCTTTCTTT. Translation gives CASSLGPPGENTEAFF.